The source of this TCR beta chain is a study of T cell responses to AZD1222 COVID-19 vaccine. Data came from immunoSEQ multiplex PCR; TCRdb stores just in-frame clones and leaves some out. This sample has more than 120,000 clones, with around 83% found just once. Study findings and constraints: Along spike, vaccine-associated CD4 TCRs were found throughout, with dominance at 160-218 and 743-854.

A remark on this clone: Antigen unknown.

Germline-derived CDR1 and CDR2 are MNHEY and SMNVEV (reference sequence). The CDR3 is 13 residues long. Trimming stripped 2 bases from V and 2 bases from J, with 6 bases between. The sequencing here drew on peripheral blood, taken 28 days after the second AZD1222 dose. The chain employs TRBV27 and TRBJ1-2; D is ambiguous. This TCR derives from an adult who received the AZD1222 COVID-19 vaccine. The CDR3 here is CASSLRPNYGYTF. The CDR3 DNA sequence: TGTGCCAGCAGTTTAAGACCGAACTATGGCTACACCTTC.